A single sample is the source of the 19 T cell receptor beta chains below, sequenced in a study of control samples from healthy donors and cancer patients. Assay used: immunoSEQ multiplex PCR; TCRdb lists only in-frame clones, some missing. The sample contains 400,000 to 500,000 clones, 80% to 95% of which appear only once. Sequenced sample: PBMCs. The receptors originated from a man aged 35-49 years with head and neck cancer.

This sequence joins TRBV18 and TRBJ2-1, with TRBD2 matching 13 bases. Losses at the gene ends were 3 bases for V and 4 bases for J; bases not matched to a gene: 3. Germline V gene sequence: CDR1 KGHSH, CDR2 LQKENI. This CDR3 spans 16 amino acids. CDR3 amino acids: CASSPGTSGAYNEQFF. As DNA, the CDR3 is TGTGCCAGCTCACCCGGGACTAGCGGGGCTTACAATGAGCAGTTCTTC.

The chain employs TRBV3-1 (or the pseudogene TRBV3-2) and TRBJ2-1; TRBD2 agrees at 8 bases. The trim removed 0 bases at V and 10 bases at J, leaving 8 bases unmatched. The CDR3 loop spans 15 amino acids. Germline lookup yields CDR1 LGHDT and CDR2 YNNKEL (reference sequence). Here the CDR3 DNA reads TGTGCCAGCAGCCAAGATTGGAGCGGGGGTCACGAGCAGTTCTTC. This gives the protein CASSQDWSGGHEQFF.

V gene TRBV9 combines with J gene TRBJ2-6, with unresolved D. This CDR3 comprises 15 residues. V lost 3 bases, J lost 2 bases, and 9 bases lay in between. The germline V gene has CDR1 SGDLS and CDR2 YYNGEE. The DNA for the CDR3 is TGTGCCAGCAGCGCCCTGGTGCCTGGGGCCAACGTCCTGACTTTC. Amino acid sequence: CASSALVPGANVLTF.

CDR3 DNA sequence: TGTGCCAGCTCACCACCCGGTTTGGGCGGGATATACGAGCAGTACTTC. Its protein product is CASSPPGLGGIYEQYF. This chain links TRBV18 with TRBJ2-7, with TRBD2 as a possible D gene (6 bases). Germline V gene data show CDR1 as KGHSH and CDR2 as LQKENI. V lost 0 bases, J lost 4 bases, and 16 bases lay in between. The length of the CDR3 is 16 residues.

This chain uses TRBV12-3 or TRBV12-4 with TRBJ1-1; no reliable D call. V lost 5 bases, J lost 3 bases, and 7 bases lay in between. There are 12 residues in the CDR3. The CDR3 nucleotides are TGTGCCAGCAGTGAGGGATACACTGAAGCTTTCTTT. Amino acid sequence: CASSEGYTEAFF.

V gene TRBV11-2 combines with J gene TRBJ2-7, with D tentatively TRBD1 or TRBD2 (7 bases each). The CDR3 totals 15 residues. V lost 4 bases and J lost 2, with 15 bases in between. CDR1 and CDR2 from the germline V gene are SGHAT and FQNNGV. The CDR3 sequence is CASSYGSGGAYEQYF. The CDR3 DNA sequence: TGTGCCAGCAGCTACGGGTCAGGGGGGGCCTACGAGCAGTACTTC.

This rearrangement joins TRBV5-1 to TRBJ2-2, with D perhaps matching TRBD2 (6 bases). Germline V gene lookup returns CDR1 SGHRS and CDR2 YFSETQ. This CDR3 spans 16 amino acids. Trimming stripped 0 bases from V and 6 bases from J, with 15 bases between. In DNA, the CDR3 is TGCGCCAGCAGCTTGGCAATCCTAGCGTTCGCCGGGGAGCTGTTTTTT. Encoded protein: CASSLAILAFAGELFF.

In DNA form, the CDR3 reads TGTGCCAGCAGTTTGGCGTACGAGCAGTACTTC. Its translation is CASSLAYEQYF. J is TRBJ2-7 and V is TRBV28; D is undetermined. The CDR3 contains 11 residues. V gave up 3 bases and J gave up 4 bases, with 4 bases separating them. In germline, CDR1 is MDHEN, CDR2 SYDVKM.

This rearrangement joins TRBV6-5 to TRBJ1-2; D gene ambiguous. Trimming removed 2 bases at V and 0 bases at J, with 7 bases between. CDR3 length: 14 amino acids. Germline loops: CDR1 MNHEY, CDR2 SVGAGI. In DNA form, the CDR3 reads TGTGCCAGCAGTTACCAAGGGTCTAACTATGGCTACACCTTC. Translating gives CASSYQGSNYGYTF.

In its sample, this clone was seen once. The chain couples TRBV6-5 to TRBJ2-7, with 12 bases that match TRBD2. The CDR3 runs to 13 residues. Losses at the gene ends were 9 bases for V and 5 bases for J; bases not matched to a gene: 5. The germline V gene encodes CDR1 MNHEY and CDR2 SVGAGI. CDR3 protein: CASLAGGRDEQYF. CDR3 nucleotide sequence: TGTGCCAGTCTAGCGGGGGGGCGAGACGAGCAGTACTTC.

J is TRBJ2-3 and V is TRBV5-6; possibly TRBD2 for D (6 bases). There are 15 residues in the CDR3. From germline, CDR1 is SGHDT and CDR2 YYEEEE. V was clipped by 0 bases and J by 3 bases, with 11 bases between them. CDR3 sequence reads: CASSLDRLGTDTQYF. The CDR3 region has the DNA TGTGCCAGCAGCTTGGACAGACTAGGTACAGATACGCAGTATTTT. The full variable domain, in which reference TRBV5-6 and TRBJ2-3 provide the parts outside the CDR3, is DAGVTQSPTHLIKTRGQQVTLRCSPKSGHDTVSWYQQALGQGPQFIFQYYEEEERQRGNFPDRFSGHQFPNYSSELNVNALLLGDSALYLCASSLDRLGTDTQYFGPGTRLTVL.

The J gene is TRBJ1-3, the V gene TRBV6-2 or TRBV6-3; D perhaps matches TRBD1 (5 bases). Germline loops: CDR1 MNHEY, CDR2 SVGEGT. Trimming took off 0 bases at V and 4 bases at J, with 10 bases between the two ends. The CDR3 spans 15 residues. The CDR3 reads CASSYSPGSGNTIYF. The CDR3 nucleotides are TGTGCCAGCAGTTACTCTCCAGGGTCCGGAAACACCATATATTTT.

The rearrangement joins TRBV3-1 (or the pseudogene TRBV3-2) to TRBJ2-5, with 13 bases fitting TRBD2. This CDR3 is built from 16 residues. J lost 1 base, V lost 3 bases, and 2 bases had no gene match. The V gene's germline CDR1 is LGHDT and CDR2 YNNKEL (reference sequence). This chain's CDR3 is CASSQGLAGSQETQYF. In DNA form, the CDR3 reads TGTGCCAGCAGCCAGGGACTAGCGGGATCCCAAGAGACCCAGTACTTC.

Notes on this clone: This CDR3 is also generated by other DNA sequences in the sample. The chain recombines TRBV27 with TRBJ1-2, with D possibly matching TRBD1 (5 bases). The germline gives CDR1 MNHEY, CDR2 SMNVEV (reference sequence). V was clipped by 3 bases and J by 2 bases, with 7 bases between them. The CDR3 spans 13 residues. The CDR3 DNA reads as TGTGCCAGCAGTTTCCGGGGGAACTATGGCTACACCTTC. Translated, it gives CASSFRGNYGYTF.

V is TRBV29-1 and J is TRBJ1-1; D unresolved. The CDR3 runs to 17 residues. V lost 3 bases and J lost 1, with 21 bases in between. Germline V gives CDR1 SQVTM, CDR2 ANQGSEA. Here the CDR3 reads CSVDASTLVGTNTEAFF. CDR3 DNA: TGCAGCGTTGATGCTTCCACGCTTGTGGGAACGAACACTGAAGCTTTCTTT.

This chain joins TRBV15 and TRBJ1-2, with a weak D call TRBD1 (6 bases). Germline V lookup: CDR1 LNHNV, CDR2 YYDKDF (reference sequence). The V end was cut by 1 base, the J end by 7 bases, with 19 bases between. The length of the CDR3 is 16 residues. The CDR3 DNA reads TGTGCCACCAGCAGAGGCCTTGAGGCGGGGGCGTCTGGCTACACCTTC. Protein: CATSRGLEAGASGYTF.

This sequence joins TRBV10-2 and TRBJ2-7; maybe TRBD2 (5 bases). Germline V gene sequence: CDR1 WSHSY, CDR2 SAAADI. The CDR3 loop spans 15 amino acids. V dropped 8 bases and J dropped 3 bases, with 20 bases sitting between them. The CDR3 DNA reads TGCGCCAGCGGACCCGAGGGTCTCGGACGCTACGAGCAGTACTTC. This encodes CASGPEGLGRYEQYF.

The rearrangement links TRBV28 to TRBJ1-1; D call uncertain. Germline loops: CDR1 MDHEN, CDR2 SYDVKM. The V end lost 4 bases, the J end lost 1 base, and 13 bases lay between the germline ends. This CDR3 contains 15 residues. The CDR3 DNA reads TGTGCCAGCAGTTCCCAAGTCAGACCGAACACTGAAGCTTTCTTT. It is translated as CASSSQVRPNTEAFF.

The chain recombines TRBV7-3 with TRBJ1-2, with 8 bases that match TRBD1. Germline CDR1 is SGHTA and CDR2 is FQGTGA. This CDR3 contains 15 residues. J gave up 7 bases and V 0 bases, and 7 bases lay outside the gene matches. The CDR3 nucleotides read TGTGCCAGCAGCTTAACGTCAGGGGGCGCGGTTGGCTACACCTTC. Translated, it gives CASSLTSGGAVGYTF.